This T cell receptor (beta chain) was sequenced during a study of post-analysis software for immune sequencing data. Study information: In terms of disease course, relapsing-remitting, secondary progressive and progressive-relapsing multiple sclerosis were included. General study findings and limits: Controls' normalized Chao1 diversity significantly exceeded that of multiple sclerosis patients. Five or six TRBV segments were more frequent in patients than controls; TRBV5-6, TRBV5-1 and TRBV20-1 belonged to this group. Under F measure analysis, samples from one preparation batch co-clustered strongly.

CDR1 MGHRA and CDR2 YSYEKL come from the germline V gene. The CDR3 spans 15 residues. Trimming removed 3 bases from V and 4 bases from J; junction bases left unmatched: 5. TCR beta cDNA libraries had unique molecular identifiers. Hundreds of thousands of cDNA molecules came from roughly 1 to 10 million T cells. TCRdb called the PCR reads again in MiXCR, with one record for every CDR3 protein. The table lists over 300,000 distinct CDR3 sequences, approximately 33% of them singletons. Worth noting for this clonotype: Its antigen is undetermined.

Sequences were obtained from blood. V and J are TRBV4-1 and TRBJ1-2; 10 bases fit TRBD1. The receptor was derived from a girl between 5 and 17 years old with multiple sclerosis. The CDR3 region has the DNA TGCGCCAGCAGCCAGACAGGGGGCTCGCGCTATGGCTACACCTTC. It yields the protein CASSQTGGSRYGYTF.